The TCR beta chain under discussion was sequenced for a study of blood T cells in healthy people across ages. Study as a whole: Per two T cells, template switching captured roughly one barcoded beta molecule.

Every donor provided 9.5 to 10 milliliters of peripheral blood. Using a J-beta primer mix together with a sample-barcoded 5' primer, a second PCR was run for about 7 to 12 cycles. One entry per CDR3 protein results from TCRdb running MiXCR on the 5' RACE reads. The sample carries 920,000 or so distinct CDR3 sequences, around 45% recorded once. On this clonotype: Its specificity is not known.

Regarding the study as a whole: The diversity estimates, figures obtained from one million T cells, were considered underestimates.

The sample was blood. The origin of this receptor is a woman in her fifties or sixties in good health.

The CDR3 sequence: CASSPQTSGSDEQFF. The CDR3 region has the DNA TGCGCCAGCAGCCCGCAGACTAGCGGGAGCGATGAGCAGTTCTTC. The chain is built from TRBV4-1 and TRBJ2-1; 12 positions agree with TRBD2. CDR3 length: 15 amino acids. The V gene's germline CDR1 is MGHRA and CDR2 YSYEKL. The V and J ends lost 4 bases and 8 bases, in that order; junction bases with no gene match: 6.